The following is a TCR beta chain sequence with its context. Its antigen is not known. These data originate in a study of shared clonotypes between healthy human individuals. Study in general: The people who gave samples were two women and three men aged 18 to 49.

Study observations and caveats: Only a few donors were included, so the genetic and exposure-history diversity represented was limited.

It was at deep level that the assay was run. Every subset's genomic DNA went evenly onto several immunoSEQ plates. Sequenced by immunoSEQ multiplex PCR; TCRdb stores in-frame clones only, minus some. The sample lists about 520,000 clones, roughly 80% occurring once. Sequences were obtained from PBMCs. This sequence originates from a woman aged 40 to 55 in good health. Some clones in this sample may be carry-over from other donors' samples.

CDR3 DNA: TGTGCCAGCAGCCGTGCTAGCGGGATGATCTACGAGCAGTACTTC. Its protein product is CASSRASGMIYEQYF. The genes are TRBV11-2 and TRBJ2-7; 9 bases agree with TRBD2. Germline V gene data show CDR1 as SGHAT and CDR2 as FQNNGV. CDR3 length: 15 residues. The V segment lost 5 bases and the J segment 3 bases; nucleotides outside the gene matches: 8.